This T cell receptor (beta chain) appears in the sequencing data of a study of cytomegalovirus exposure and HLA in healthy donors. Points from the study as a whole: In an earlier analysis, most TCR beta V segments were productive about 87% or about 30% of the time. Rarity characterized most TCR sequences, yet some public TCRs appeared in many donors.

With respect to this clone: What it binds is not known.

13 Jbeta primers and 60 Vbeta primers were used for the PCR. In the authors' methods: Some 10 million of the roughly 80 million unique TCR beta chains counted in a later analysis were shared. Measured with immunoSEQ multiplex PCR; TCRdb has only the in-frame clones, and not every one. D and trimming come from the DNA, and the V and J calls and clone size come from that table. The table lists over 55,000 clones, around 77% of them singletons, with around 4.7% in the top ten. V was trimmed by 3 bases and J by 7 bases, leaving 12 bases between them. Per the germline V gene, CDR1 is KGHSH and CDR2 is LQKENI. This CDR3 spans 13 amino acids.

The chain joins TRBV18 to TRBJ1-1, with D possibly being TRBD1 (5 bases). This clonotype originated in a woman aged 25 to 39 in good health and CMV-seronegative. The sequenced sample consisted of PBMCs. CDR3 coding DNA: TGTGCCAGCTCACCCAGGGTGACGGATGAAGCTTTCTTT. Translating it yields CASSPRVTDEAFF. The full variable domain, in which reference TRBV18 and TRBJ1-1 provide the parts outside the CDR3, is NAGVMQNPRHLVRRRGQEARLRCSPMKGHSHVYWYRQLPEEGLKFMVYLQKENIIDESGMPKERFSAEFPKEGPSILRIQQVVRGDSAAYFCASSPRVTDEAFFGQGTRLTVV.